This TCR beta chain was captured in a study of cytomegalovirus exposure and HLA in healthy donors (dated by TCRdb to about 2017). Looking at the study overall: In an earlier analysis of approximately 500 of the donors, under 300 Gb of sequence data and some 100 million unique TCR beta sequences from roughly 190 million T cells were reported. To predict cytomegalovirus infection status, the study brought together high-throughput TCR immunosequencing, statistical association of individual TCRs with disease status, and machine learning. The study was designed to test whether signatures of past pathogen exposure could be identified by cataloging public T cell receptors. In a later analysis, previously published TCR beta repertoires from 550 to 700 donors were re-analyzed and high-resolution HLA genotyping was added so that TCR occurrence patterns could be studied. Among roughly 400 genotyped donors of the cohort, an average of approximately 240,000 unique TCR beta nucleotide sequences were sequenced per donor, around 18% of them non-productive. The number of donors typed differed by locus, with about 629-630 for A, B, C, DRB1 and DQB1, approximately 500 for DQA1, 600 to 610 for DPA1, and around 460 for DPB1. An early release covering 550 to 650 HLA-typed donors comprised about 310 gigabases of sequencing data and about 90 million unique TCR sequences. Every repertoire in the discovery cohort had been generated on one and the same sequencing platform. Both class I and class II loci were covered by HLA typing, at four-digit resolution. An earlier analysis of around 580 of the donors used high-throughput TCR beta sequencing to judge whether each TCR beta V gene segment behaved as functional or pseudogenic. The later analysis used no new phenotypic data to find candidate immune exposures, relying instead on TCR beta sequences and their occurrence across donors. A separate validation cohort of roughly 110 different subjects was used in addition to the approximately 610-subject first cohort. Donor age, sex, ethnicity and CMV serostatus were collected together with the repertoire data. The study used immunosequencing to profile the T cell repertoires of hundreds of subjects and linked those repertoires to cytomegalovirus serostatus. Because of strong linkage in the cohort, roughly five DR-DQ haplotypes were treated as single units for association and clustering. Of the roughly 420 genotyped donors, 81% were placed in the genetic ancestry cluster associated with self-reported Caucasian donors. Genome-wide SNP genotypes for about 55% of the roughly 670 donors were used in a later genetic analysis, which treated that subset as a discovery cohort. The investigation overall reported the following: Compared with equally common non-associated chains, HLA-associated TCR beta chains in a later analysis were more clonally expanded and had lower generation probabilities. The only immune exposure information available for the cohort was CMV serostatus. The presence/absence analyses assumed that sequencing depth was roughly uniform across donors, and that assumption may not be true. Linkage disequilibrium might explain the correlated functional status among segregating V segments, but an unknown experimental factor could not be excluded. An earlier analysis of roughly 570 of the donors showed that most TCR beta V segments appeared in productive rearrangements either about 87% or about 30% of the time, which broadly matched IMGT annotations. In a later analysis, some 18,000 TCR beta sequences were associated with specific HLA alleles at a false discovery rate of 0.05. The classifier was reported to diagnose cytomegalovirus status with high specificity and sensitivity in both the original cohort and the validation cohort. The authors suggested that the approach could potentially be generalized to other disease states and immunological phenotypes. HLA typing was unavailable for some donors at each locus, so association tests used only the typed subset. When HLA alleles, especially DR and DQ, strongly co-occurred, TCR associations were difficult to assign to individual alleles. A later analysis reported that several top co-occurrence clusters appeared linked to parvovirus B19, influenza, CMV and Epstein-Barr virus. Across donors, most TCR sequences were observed very rarely, whereas some public TCRs were present in many individuals. A later genetic analysis reported fewer N-insertions in productive TCRs among donors in an Asian-associated ancestry cluster than the approximately 700-donor mean. According to a later analysis, TCR association rates differed among HLA loci, with DRB1 alleles showing the most associated TCRs and HLA-C alleles showing the fewest. The study gave a list of some 150 TCR beta chains associated with cytomegalovirus. Some IMGT-functional V segments, including TRBV6-2 and TRBV6-3, could not be told apart with the 87-base-pair reads, so those segments were excluded. Three of the identified cytomegalovirus-associated TCR beta chains were confirmed in vitro to be specific for cytomegalovirus antigens. In this cohort, only TCR beta chains were sequenced, and detectable features were limited by the absence of alpha or paired-chain data. A further reported finding was that TCR beta sequences accurately predicted the HLA-A and HLA-B alleles for most subjects in the first cohort. A cluster of highly shared sequence variants was judged likely to represent a technical artifact of the sequencing pipeline. V-gene and J-gene trimming of TCR beta chains was associated with a missense DCLRE1C variant in a later genetic analysis, and the association was replicated in an independent cohort. Because counts were too low, roughly 16 rarely observed V segments, including chromosome 9 orphons, were left out of the earlier analysis of approximately 580 of the donors. Most CMV-associated TCR beta chains appeared to be HLA-restricted in a later analysis, and the HLA associations seemed to be driven largely by CMV exposure.

Library method: the immunoSEQ multiplex PCR assay. A mixture of 60 forward primers for TCR Vbeta segments and 13 reverse primers for TCR Jbeta segments was used in the multiplex PCR. Amplification of the CDR3 region of rearranged TCR beta genes was performed with a multiplex PCR assay on genomic DNA. On the Illumina HiSeq System, the amplified TCR beta libraries were sequenced as 87-base-pair reads. As for how the authors treated the data: A later analysis tallied roughly 80 million unique TCR beta chains across the 650 to 750 repertoires, and around 9.9 million of those chains were shared by two or more donors. Raw reads were error-corrected and collapsed into unique sequences with a nearest-neighbor algorithm that merged closely related sequences to remove PCR and sequencing errors. V, D and J gene segments were assigned by aligning CDR3 sequences to IMGT reference sequences. For a sequence to be retained, at least a six-nucleotide match to both a V gene segment and a J gene segment was required. A rearrangement was called productive if the CDR3 had no stop codons and remained in frame with V and J, and every other rearrangement was called non-productive. Following IMGT convention, CDR3 was defined as the stretch from the second conserved V-encoded cysteine up to the conserved J-encoded phenylalanine. The earlier analysis of fewer than 750 of the donors excluded sequences that lacked an unambiguous match to a single V gene segment. In an earlier analysis of a few hundred of the donors, a V segment was called functional when productive rearrangements were above 56.7%, and segregating when the standard deviation between donors exceeded 5%. A statistical classification framework was developed to diagnose cytomegalovirus status using the catalog of TCR beta chain sequences. V and J gene assignment, in a later analysis, came from comparing TCR nucleotide sequences with IMGT/GENE-DB human TR gene sequences. A later analysis assigned CDR3 sequences and most-parsimonious VDJ recombination scenarios with the TCRdist pipeline. In a later analysis, each TCR beta chain was defined by its CDR3 amino acid sequence together with its V-gene family, and reads without a unique V-gene family were excluded. To address suspected cross-contamination and a sequencing artifact, a later analysis removed 592 highly shared, low-generation-probability nucleotide sequences. In a later analysis, a clonal expansion index was calculated for each public chain from normalized within-repertoire ranks of inferred template counts. A later analysis computed generation probabilities with a VDJ recombination model fitted to out-of-frame rearrangements, and checked the results against IGoR. A later analysis scored TCR-TCR, TCR-HLA and TCR-CMV co-occurrence with hypergeometric tests, applying a repertoire-size bias correction to TCR pairs. In a later analysis, false discovery rates were estimated by permuting HLA or CMV assignments 20 times. A later analysis grouped co-occurring TCRs with DBSCAN, adding TCRdist sequence similarity when clustering within HLA-allele-positive subsets. Co-occurrence clustering excluded repertoires with fewer than 30,000 or more than 120,000 public chains, plus five with anomalous nucleotide sharing. TCRdb provides this immuneACCESS table in a form limited to in-frame rearrangements. Some clones are lacking; in checked studies, under half of them reflect an unresolved V gene, and why the rest are absent is not known. V and J calls and clone size are copied from that table; D and trimming were computed from the DNA. Here the sample has around 200,000 clones; more than 70% occur a single time. Of the sample, over 4% is held by the ten largest clones.

In total, 600 or so healthy bone marrow donors made up the cohort. At the time of sampling, all cohort members were nominally healthy, though unrecorded immune exposures were likely present. The donor tested CMV seropositive and was one of the 289 seropositive cohort members. Each donor provided a peripheral blood sample, and peripheral blood mononuclear cells were used for TCR beta sequencing. The Qiagen DNeasy Blood Extraction Kit was used to extract genomic DNA from the blood cell samples. A distance of 14 bases separates the germline ends of V and J, which lose 0 bases and 6 bases respectively. Taken from the germline V gene, the CDR1 and CDR2 loops are KGHSH and LQKENI. Including the terminal cysteine and phenylalanine, the CDR3 comprises 16 residues. Only CDR3 DNA is held: 48 bases, read in frame from base 1. A remark on this clone: The antigen this receptor binds is unknown. No much larger clone is present one base from it, and per-base qualities are unavailable.

The chain is assembled from TRBV18 and TRBJ2-2; TRBD2 is perhaps the D gene, given 6 matching bases. The clonotype comes from a man aged 25-45 years in good health and CMV-seropositive. What was sequenced was PBMCs. The bases read TGTGCCAGCTCACCACCGAGTGGCGGGAAAGCCGGGGAGCTGTTTTTT. This encodes CASSPPSGGKAGELFF.